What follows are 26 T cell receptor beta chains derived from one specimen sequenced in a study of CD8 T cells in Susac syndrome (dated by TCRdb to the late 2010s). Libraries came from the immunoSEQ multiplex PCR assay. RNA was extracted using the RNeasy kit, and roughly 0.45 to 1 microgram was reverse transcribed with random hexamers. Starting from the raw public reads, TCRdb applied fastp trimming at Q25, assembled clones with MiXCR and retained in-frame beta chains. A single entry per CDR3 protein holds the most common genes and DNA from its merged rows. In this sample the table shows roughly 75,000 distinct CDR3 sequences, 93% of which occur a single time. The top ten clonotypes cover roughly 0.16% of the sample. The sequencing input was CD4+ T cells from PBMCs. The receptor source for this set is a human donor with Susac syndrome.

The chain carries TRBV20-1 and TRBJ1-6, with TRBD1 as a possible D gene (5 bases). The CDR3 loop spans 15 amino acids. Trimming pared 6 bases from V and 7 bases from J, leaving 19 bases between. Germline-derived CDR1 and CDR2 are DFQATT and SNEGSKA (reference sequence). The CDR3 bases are TGCAGTGCAGGGGCGCCGGGGGGAGCAAATTCACCCCTCCACTTT. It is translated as CSAGAPGGANSPLHF.

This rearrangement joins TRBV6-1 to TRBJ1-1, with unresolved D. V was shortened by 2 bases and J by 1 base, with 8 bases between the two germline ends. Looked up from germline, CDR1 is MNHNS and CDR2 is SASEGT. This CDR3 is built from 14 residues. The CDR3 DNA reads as TGTGCCAGCAGTGAAAGACCTACGAACACTGAAGCTTTCTTT. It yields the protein CASSERPTNTEAFF.

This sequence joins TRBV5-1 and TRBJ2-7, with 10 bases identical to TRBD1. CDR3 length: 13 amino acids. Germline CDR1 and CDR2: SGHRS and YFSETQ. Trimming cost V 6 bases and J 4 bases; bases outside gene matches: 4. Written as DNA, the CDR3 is TGCGCCAGCACCGGGACAGGGGAGTACGAGCAGTACTTC. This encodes CASTGTGEYEQYF.

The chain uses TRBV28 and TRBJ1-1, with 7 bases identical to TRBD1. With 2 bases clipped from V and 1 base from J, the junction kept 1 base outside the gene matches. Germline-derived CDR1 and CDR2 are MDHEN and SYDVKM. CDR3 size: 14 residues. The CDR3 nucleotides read TGTGCCAGCAGTTTAGGGACAGAGAACACTGAAGCTTTCTTT. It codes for CASSLGTENTEAFF.

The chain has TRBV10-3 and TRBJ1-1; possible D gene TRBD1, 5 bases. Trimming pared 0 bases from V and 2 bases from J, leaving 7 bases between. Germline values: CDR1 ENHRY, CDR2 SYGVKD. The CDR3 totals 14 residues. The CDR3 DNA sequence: TGTGCCATCAGTGAGTCCAGGGATAACACTGAAGCTTTCTTT. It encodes CAISESRDNTEAFF.

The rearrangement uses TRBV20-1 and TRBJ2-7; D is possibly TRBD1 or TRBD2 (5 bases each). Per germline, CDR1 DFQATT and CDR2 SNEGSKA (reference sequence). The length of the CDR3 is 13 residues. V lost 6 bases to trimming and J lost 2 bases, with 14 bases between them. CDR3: CSATSWDPYEQYF. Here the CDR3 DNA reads TGCAGTGCCACAAGTTGGGACCCCTACGAGCAGTACTTC.

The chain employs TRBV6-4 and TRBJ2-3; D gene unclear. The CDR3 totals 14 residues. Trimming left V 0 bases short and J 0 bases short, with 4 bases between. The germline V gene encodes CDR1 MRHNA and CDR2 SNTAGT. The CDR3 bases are TGTGCCAGCAGTGACTCGGGCAGCACAGATACGCAGTATTTT. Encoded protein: CASSDSGSTDTQYF.

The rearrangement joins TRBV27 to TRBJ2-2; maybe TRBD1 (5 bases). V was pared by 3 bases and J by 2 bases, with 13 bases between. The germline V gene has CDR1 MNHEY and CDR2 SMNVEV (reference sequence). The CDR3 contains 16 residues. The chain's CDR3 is CASSFLMGLNTGELFF. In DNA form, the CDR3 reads TGTGCCAGCAGTTTCCTCATGGGGCTCAACACCGGGGAGCTGTTTTTT.

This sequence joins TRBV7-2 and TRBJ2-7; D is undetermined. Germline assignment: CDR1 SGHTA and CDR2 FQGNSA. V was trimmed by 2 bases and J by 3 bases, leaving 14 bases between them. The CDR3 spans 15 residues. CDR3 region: CASSLSPGSSYEQYF. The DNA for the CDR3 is TGTGCCAGCAGCTTATCCCCGGGTTCGAGCTACGAGCAGTACTTC.

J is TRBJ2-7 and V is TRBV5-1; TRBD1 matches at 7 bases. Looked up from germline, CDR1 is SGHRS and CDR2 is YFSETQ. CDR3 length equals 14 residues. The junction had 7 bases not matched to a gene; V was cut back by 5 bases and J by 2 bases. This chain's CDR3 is CASRTGQLTYEQYF. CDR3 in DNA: TGCGCCAGCAGGACGGGACAGCTAACCTACGAGCAGTACTTC.

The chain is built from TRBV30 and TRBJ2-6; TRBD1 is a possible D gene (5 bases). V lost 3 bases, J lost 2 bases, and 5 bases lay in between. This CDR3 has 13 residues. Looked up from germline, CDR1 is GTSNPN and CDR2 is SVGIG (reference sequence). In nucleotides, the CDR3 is TGTGCCTGGAGGACAGCTGGGGCCAACGTCCTGACTTTC. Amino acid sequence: CAWRTAGANVLTF. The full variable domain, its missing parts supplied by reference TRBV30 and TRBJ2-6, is SQTIHQWPATLVQPVGSPLSLECTVEGTSNPNLYWYRQAAGRGLQLLFYSVGIGQISSEVPQNLSASRPQDRQFILSSKKLLLSDSGFYLCAWRTAGANVLTFGAGSRLTVL.

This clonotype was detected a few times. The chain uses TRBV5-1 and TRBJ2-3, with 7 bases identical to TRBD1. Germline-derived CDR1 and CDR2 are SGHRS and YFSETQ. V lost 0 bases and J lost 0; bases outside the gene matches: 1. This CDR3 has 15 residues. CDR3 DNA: TGCGCCAGCAGCTTGGCGGGACAGAGCACAGATACGCAGTATTTT. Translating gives CASSLAGQSTDTQYF.

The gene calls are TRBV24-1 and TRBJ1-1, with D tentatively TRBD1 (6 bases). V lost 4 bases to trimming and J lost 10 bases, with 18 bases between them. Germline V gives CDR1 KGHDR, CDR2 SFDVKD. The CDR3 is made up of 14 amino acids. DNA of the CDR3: TGTGCCACCAGTGAGGCGGGTTCGGGGGCCAGAGCTTTCTTT. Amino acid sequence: CATSEAGSGARAFF.

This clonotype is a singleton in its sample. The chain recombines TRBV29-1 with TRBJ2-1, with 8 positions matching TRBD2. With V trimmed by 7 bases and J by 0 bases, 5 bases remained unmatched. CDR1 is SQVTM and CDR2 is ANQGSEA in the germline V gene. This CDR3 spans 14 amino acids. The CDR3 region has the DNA TGCAGCGCCGTCCTAGCGGGCTCCTACAATGAGCAGTTCTTC. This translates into CSAVLAGSYNEQFF.

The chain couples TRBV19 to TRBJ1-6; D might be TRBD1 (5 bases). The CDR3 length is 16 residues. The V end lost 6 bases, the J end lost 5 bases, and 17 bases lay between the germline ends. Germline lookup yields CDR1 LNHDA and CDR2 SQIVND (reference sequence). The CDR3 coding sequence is TGTGCCAGTAGGGACACCCCAGGAGTGCATAATTCACCCCTCCACTTT. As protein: CASRDTPGVHNSPLHF.

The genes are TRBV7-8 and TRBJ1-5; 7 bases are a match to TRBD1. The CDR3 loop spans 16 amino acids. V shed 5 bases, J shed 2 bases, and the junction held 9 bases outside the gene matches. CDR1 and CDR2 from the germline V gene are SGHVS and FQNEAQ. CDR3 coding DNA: TGTGCCAGCAGCAACGGACAGGTCTGGGGCAATCAGCCCCAGCATTTT. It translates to CASSNGQVWGNQPQHF.

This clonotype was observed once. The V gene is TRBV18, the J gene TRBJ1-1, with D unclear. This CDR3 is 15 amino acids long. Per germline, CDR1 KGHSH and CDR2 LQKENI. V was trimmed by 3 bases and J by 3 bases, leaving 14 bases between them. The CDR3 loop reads CASSPERTPHTEAFF. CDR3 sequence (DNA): TGTGCCAGCTCACCTGAGCGGACTCCTCACACTGAAGCTTTCTTT.

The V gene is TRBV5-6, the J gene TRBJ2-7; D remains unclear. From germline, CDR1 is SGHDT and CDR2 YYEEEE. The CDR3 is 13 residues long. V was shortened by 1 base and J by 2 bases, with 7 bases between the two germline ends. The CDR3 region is CASSLWTAYEQYF. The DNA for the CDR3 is TGTGCCAGCAGCTTGTGGACCGCCTACGAGCAGTACTTC.

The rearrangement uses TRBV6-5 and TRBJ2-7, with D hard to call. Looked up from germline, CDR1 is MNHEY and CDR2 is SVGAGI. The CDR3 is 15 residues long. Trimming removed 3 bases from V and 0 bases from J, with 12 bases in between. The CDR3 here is CASSYVLRSSYEQYF. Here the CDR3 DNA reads TGTGCCAGCAGTTATGTGTTAAGGAGCTCCTACGAGCAGTACTTC.

DNA of the CDR3: TGTGCCTGGAGCGAGGAGGATTTAAGGGGGCCGACTGAAGCTTTCTTT. Protein sequence: CAWSEEDLRGPTEAFF. V gene TRBV30 combines with J gene TRBJ1-1, with 7 bases matching TRBD1. Trimming removed 3 bases from V and 5 bases from J; junction bases left unmatched: 15. Germline loops: CDR1 GTSNPN, CDR2 SVGIG (reference sequence). There are 16 residues in the CDR3. Drawing the rest from reference TRBV30 and TRBJ1-1, the complete variable domain is SQTIHQWPATLVQPVGSPLSLECTVEGTSNPNLYWYRQAAGRGLQLLFYSVGIGQISSEVPQNLSASRPQDRQFILSSKKLLLSDSGFYLCAWSEEDLRGPTEAFFGQGTRLTVV.

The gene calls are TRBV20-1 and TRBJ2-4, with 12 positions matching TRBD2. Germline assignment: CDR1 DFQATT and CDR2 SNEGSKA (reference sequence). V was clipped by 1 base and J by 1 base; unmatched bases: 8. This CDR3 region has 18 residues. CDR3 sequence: CSARVPLAGGRAKNIQYF. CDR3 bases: TGCAGTGCTAGAGTTCCGCTAGCGGGGGGGCGGGCCAAAAACATTCAGTACTTC.

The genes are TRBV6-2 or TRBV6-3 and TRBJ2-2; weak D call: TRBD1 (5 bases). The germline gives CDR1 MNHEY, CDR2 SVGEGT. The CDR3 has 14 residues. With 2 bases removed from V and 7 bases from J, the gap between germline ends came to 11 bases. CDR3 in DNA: TGTGCCAGCAGTTACGCACAGGTCTACGGGGAGCTGTTTTTT. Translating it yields CASSYAQVYGELFF.

CDR3 sequence: CASSQFRNEQFF. The DNA for the CDR3 is TGTGCCAGCAGCCAATTCAGGAATGAGCAGTTCTTC. V and J are TRBV14 and TRBJ2-1; D remains unclear. Germline V CDR1 and CDR2: SGHDN, FVKESK. V was shortened by 2 bases and J by 7 bases, with 6 bases between the two germline ends. This CDR3 has 12 amino acids.

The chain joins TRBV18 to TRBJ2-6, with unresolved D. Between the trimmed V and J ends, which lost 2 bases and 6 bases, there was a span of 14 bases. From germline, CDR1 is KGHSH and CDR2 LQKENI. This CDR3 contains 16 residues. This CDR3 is CASSPSALTEANVLTF. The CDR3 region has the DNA TGTGCCAGCTCACCATCTGCTCTCACGGAGGCCAACGTCCTGACTTTC.

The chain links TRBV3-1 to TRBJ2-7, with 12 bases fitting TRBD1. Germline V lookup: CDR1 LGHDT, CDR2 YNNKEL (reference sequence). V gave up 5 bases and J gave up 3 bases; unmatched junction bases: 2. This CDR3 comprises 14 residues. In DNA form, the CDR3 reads TGTGCCAGCAGCGGGACAGGGGGCATCTACGAGCAGTACTTC. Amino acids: CASSGTGGIYEQYF.

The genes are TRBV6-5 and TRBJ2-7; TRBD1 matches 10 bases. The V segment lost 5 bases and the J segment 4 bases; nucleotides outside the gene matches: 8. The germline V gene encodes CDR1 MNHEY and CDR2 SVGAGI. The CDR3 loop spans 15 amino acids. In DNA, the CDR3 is TGTGCCAGCAGTCCTTTGGACAGGGGGTATTACGAGCAGTACTTC. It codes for CASSPLDRGYYEQYF.